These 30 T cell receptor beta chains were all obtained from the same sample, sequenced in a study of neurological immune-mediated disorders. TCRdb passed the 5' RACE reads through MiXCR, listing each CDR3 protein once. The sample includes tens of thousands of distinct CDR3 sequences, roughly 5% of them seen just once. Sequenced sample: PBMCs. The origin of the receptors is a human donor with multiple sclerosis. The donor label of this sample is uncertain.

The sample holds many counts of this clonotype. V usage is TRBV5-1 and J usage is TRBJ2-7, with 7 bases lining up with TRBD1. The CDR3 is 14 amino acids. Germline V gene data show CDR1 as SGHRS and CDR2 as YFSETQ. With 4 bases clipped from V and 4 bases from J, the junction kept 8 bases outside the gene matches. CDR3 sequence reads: CASSRDRVTYEQYF. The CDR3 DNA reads TGCGCCAGCAGCAGAGACAGGGTAACGTACGAGCAGTACTTC.

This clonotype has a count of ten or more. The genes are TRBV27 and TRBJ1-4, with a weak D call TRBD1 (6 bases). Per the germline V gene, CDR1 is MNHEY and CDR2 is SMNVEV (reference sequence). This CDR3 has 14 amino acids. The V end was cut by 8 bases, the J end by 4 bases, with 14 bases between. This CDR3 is CASRRGAYNEKLFF. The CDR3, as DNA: TGTGCCAGCCGGAGGGGGGCGTATAATGAAAAACTGTTTTTT.

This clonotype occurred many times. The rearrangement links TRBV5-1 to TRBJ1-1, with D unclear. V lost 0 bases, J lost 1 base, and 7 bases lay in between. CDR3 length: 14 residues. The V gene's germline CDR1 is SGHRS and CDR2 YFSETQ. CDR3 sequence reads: CASSLDRENTEAFF. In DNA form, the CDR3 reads TGCGCCAGCAGCTTGGACAGAGAGAACACTGAAGCTTTCTTT.

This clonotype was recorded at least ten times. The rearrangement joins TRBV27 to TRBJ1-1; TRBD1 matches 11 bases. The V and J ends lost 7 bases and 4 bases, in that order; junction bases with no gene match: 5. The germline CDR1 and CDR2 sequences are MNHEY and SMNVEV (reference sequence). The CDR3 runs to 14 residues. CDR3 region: CASTRTGGVTEAFF. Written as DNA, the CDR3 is TGTGCCAGCACCAGGACAGGGGGCGTCACTGAAGCTTTCTTT.

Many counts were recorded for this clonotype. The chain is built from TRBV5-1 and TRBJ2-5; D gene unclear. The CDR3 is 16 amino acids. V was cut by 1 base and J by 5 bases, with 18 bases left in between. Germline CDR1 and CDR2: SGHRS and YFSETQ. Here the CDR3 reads CASSLRPGPQLETQYF. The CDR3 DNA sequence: TGCGCCAGCAGCTTGAGACCCGGGCCGCAACTGGAGACCCAGTACTTC.

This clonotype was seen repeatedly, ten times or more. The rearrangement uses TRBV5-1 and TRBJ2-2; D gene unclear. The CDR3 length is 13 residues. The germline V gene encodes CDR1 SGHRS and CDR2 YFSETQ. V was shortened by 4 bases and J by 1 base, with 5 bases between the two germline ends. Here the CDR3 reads CASSVENTGELFF. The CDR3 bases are TGCGCCAGCAGCGTAGAGAACACCGGGGAGCTGTTTTTT.

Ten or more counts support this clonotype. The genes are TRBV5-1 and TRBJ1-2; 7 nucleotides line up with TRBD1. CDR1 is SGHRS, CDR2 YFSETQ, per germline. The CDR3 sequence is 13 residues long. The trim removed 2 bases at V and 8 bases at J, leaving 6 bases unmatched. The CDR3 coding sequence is TGCGCCAGCAGCTTCCTTACAGGGGCCGGCTACACCTTC. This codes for CASSFLTGAGYTF.

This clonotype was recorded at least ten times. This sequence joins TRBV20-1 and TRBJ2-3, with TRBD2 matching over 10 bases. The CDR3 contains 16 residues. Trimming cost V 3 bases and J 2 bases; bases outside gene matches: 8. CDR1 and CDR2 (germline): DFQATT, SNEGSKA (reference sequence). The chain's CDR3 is CSASPLAGVPTDTQYF. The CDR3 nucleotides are TGCAGTGCTAGCCCCCTAGCGGGGGTTCCCACAGATACGCAGTATTTT.

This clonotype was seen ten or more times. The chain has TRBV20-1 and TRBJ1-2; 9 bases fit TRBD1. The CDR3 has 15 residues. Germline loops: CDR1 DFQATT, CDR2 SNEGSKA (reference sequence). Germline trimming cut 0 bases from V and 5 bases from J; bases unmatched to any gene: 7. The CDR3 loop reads CSARDPTGGGYGYTF. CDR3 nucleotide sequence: TGCAGTGCTAGAGACCCAACAGGGGGCGGATATGGCTACACCTTC.

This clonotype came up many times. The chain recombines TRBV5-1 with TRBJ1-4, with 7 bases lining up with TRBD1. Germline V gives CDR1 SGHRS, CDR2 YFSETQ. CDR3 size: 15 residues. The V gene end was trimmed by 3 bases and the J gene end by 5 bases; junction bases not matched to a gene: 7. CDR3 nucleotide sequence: TGCGCCAGCAGCTCCAGACAGGGCCAAAATGAAAAACTGTTTTTT. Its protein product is CASSSRQGQNEKLFF.

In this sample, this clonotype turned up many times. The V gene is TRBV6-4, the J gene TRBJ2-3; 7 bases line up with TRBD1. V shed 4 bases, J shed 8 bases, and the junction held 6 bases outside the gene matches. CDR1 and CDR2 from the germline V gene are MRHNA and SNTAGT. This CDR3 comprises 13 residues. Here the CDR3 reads CASSAEGATTQYF. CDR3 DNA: TGTGCCAGCAGTGCTGAGGGGGCAACTACGCAGTATTTT.

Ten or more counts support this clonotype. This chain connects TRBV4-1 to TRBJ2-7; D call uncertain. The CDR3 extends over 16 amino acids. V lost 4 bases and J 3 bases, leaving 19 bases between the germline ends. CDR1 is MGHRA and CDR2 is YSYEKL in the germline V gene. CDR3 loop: CASSPPRGGGYYEQYF. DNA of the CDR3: TGCGCCAGCAGCCCCCCACGTGGTGGTGGGTACTACGAGCAGTACTTC.

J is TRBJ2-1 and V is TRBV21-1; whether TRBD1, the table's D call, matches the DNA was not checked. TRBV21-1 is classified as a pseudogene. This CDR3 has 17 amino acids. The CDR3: CASSPRGRTDSYNEQFF. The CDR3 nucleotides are TGTGCCAGCAGCCCCCGAGGACGGACGGACTCCTACAATGAGCAGTTCTTC.

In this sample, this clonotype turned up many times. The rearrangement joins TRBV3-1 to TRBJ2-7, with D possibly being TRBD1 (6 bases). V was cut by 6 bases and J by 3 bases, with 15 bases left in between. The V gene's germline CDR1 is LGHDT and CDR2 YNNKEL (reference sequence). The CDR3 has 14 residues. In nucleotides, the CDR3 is TGTGCCAGCAGTCGGTGGGACACCCACTACGAGCAGTACTTC. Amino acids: CASSRWDTHYEQYF.

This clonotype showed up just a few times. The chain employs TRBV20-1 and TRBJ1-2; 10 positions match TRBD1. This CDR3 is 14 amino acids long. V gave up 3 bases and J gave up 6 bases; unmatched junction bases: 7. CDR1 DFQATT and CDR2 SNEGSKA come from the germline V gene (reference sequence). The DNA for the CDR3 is TGCAGTGCTAGGGGCCCCGGGACAGGGGATGGCTACACCTTC. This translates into CSARGPGTGDGYTF.

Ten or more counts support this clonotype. This CDR3 is CASSPGPNANEKLFF. The CDR3 region has the DNA TGCGCCAGCAGCCCTGGACCAAACGCCAATGAAAAACTGTTTTTT. This sequence joins TRBV5-1 and TRBJ1-4; no definite D call. The germline V gene has CDR1 SGHRS and CDR2 YFSETQ. The germline V and J ends were trimmed by 4 bases and 5 bases, with 15 bases remaining between them. The CDR3 length is 15 residues.

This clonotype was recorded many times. The CDR3 sequence: CASSSTRSVTEAFF. CDR3 in DNA: TGTGCCAGCAGCTCCACGCGGAGTGTCACTGAAGCTTTCTTT. The rearrangement links TRBV11-2 to TRBJ1-1; D uncertain. This CDR3 region has 14 residues. From germline, CDR1 is SGHAT and CDR2 FQNNGV. Trimming took 4 bases from V and 4 from J, leaving 13 bases between them.

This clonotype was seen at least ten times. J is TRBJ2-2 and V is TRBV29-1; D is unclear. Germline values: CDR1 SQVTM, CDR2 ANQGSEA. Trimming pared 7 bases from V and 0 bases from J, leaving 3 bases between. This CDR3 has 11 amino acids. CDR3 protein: CSGANTGELFF. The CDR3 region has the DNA TGCAGCGGCGCGAACACCGGGGAGCTGTTTTTT.

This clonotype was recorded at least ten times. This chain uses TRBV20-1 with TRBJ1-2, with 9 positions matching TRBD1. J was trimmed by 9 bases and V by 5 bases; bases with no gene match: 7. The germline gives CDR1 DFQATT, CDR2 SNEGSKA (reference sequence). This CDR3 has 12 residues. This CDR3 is CSAPRGQGSYTF. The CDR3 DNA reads TGCAGTGCTCCCAGGGGACAGGGAAGCTACACCTTC.

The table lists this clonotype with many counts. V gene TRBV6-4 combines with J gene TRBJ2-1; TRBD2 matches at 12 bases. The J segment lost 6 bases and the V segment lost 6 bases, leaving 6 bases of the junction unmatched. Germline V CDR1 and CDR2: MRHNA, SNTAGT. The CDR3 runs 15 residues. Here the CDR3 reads CASSPSGGAPNEQFF. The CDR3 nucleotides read TGTGCCAGCAGCCCTAGCGGGGGGGCCCCCAATGAGCAGTTCTTC.

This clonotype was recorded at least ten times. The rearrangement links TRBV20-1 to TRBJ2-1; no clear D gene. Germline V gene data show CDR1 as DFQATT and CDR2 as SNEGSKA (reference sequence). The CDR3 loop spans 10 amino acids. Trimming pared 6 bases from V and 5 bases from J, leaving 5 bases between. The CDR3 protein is CSALNNEQFF. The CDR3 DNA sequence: TGCAGTGCCCTGAACAATGAGCAGTTCTTC.

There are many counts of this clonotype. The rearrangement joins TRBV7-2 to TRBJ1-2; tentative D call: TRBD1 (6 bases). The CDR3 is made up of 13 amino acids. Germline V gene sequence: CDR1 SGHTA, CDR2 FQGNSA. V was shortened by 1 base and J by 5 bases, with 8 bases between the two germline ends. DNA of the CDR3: TGTGCCAGCAGCTTAGGCAGGGGATATGGCTACACCTTC. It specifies CASSLGRGYGYTF. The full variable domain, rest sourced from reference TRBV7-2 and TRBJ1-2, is GAGVSQSPSNKVTEKGKDVELRCDPISGHTALYWYRQSLGQGLEFLIYFQGNSAPDKSGLPSDRFSAERTGGSVSTLTIQRTQQEDSAVYLCASSLGRGYGYTFGSGTRLTVV.

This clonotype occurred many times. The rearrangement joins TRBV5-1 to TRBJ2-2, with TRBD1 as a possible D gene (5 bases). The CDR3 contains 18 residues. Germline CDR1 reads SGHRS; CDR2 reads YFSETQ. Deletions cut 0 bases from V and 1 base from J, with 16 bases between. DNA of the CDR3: TGCGCCAGCAGCTTGGTCCCCTCGAGTAGGGGGAACACCGGGGAGCTGTTTTTT. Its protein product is CASSLVPSSRGNTGELFF.

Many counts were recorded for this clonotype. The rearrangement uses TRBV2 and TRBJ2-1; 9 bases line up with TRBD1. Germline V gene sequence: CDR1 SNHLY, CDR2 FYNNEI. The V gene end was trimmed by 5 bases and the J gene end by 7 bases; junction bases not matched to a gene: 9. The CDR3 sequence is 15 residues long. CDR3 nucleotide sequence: TGTGCCAGCAGTTGGGACAGGGTCACTCCAAATGAGCAGTTCTTC. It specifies CASSWDRVTPNEQFF. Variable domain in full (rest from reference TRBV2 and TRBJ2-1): EPEVTQTPSHQVTQMGQEVILRCVPISNHLYFYWYRQILGQKVEFLVSFYNNEISEKSEIFDDQFSVERPDGSNFTLKIRSTKLEDSAMYFCASSWDRVTPNEQFFGPGTRLTVL.

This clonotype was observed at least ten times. CDR3 nucleotide sequence: TGCAGCGTTGGACAGGGGGCCTACGAGCAGTACTTC. Translating gives CSVGQGAYEQYF. The genes are TRBV29-1 and TRBJ2-7, with 9 bases lining up with TRBD1. Germline V gives CDR1 SQVTM, CDR2 ANQGSEA. The CDR3 has 12 amino acids. Trimming cost V 4 bases and J 2 bases; bases outside gene matches: 0.

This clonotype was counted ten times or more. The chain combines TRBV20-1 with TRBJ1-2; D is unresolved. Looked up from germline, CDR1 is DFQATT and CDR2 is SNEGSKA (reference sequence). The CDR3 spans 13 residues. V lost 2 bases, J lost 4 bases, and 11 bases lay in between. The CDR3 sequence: CSARPFALYGYTF. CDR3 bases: TGCAGTGCTAGACCTTTTGCCCTCTATGGCTACACCTTC.

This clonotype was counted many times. This chain's CDR3 is CSVDTSGGSSYEQYF. The CDR3 DNA follows: TGCAGCGTCGATACTAGCGGGGGAAGCTCCTACGAGCAGTACTTC. The gene calls are TRBV29-1 and TRBJ2-7, with TRBD2 identical over 11 bases. The length of the CDR3 is 15 residues. Per germline, CDR1 SQVTM and CDR2 ANQGSEA. V shed 6 bases and J 0 bases; nucleotides not matched to a gene: 7.

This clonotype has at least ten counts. CDR3: CASSPSGAGGYEQYF. The CDR3, as DNA: TGCGCCAGCAGCCCCTCGGGAGCAGGGGGGTACGAGCAGTACTTC. V gene TRBV4-1 combines with J gene TRBJ2-7, with D possibly matching TRBD1 (7 bases). The CDR3 loop spans 15 amino acids. V was clipped by 4 bases and J by 4 bases, with 17 bases between them. Germline CDR1 and CDR2: MGHRA and YSYEKL.

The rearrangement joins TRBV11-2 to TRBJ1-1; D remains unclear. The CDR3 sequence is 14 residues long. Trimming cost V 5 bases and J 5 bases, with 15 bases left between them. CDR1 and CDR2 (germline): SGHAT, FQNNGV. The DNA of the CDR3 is TGTGCCAGCAGCCCTAGGGTTTATCAGACTGAAGCTTTCTTT. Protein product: CASSPRVYQTEAFF.

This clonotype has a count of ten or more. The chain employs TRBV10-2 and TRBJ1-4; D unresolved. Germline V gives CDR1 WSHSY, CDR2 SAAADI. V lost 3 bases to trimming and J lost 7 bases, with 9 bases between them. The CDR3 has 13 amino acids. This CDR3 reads CASSDTMVEKLFF. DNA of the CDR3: TGCGCCAGCAGTGACACAATGGTTGAAAAACTGTTTTTT.